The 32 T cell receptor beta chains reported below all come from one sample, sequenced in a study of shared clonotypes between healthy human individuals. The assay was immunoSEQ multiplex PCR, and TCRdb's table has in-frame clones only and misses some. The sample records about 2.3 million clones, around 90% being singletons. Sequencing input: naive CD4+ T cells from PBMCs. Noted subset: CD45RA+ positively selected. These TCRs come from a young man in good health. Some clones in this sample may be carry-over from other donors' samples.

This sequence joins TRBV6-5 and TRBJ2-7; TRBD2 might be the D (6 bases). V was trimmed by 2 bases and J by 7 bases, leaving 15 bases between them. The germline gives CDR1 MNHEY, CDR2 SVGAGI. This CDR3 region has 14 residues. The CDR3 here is CASSYNRELVEQYF. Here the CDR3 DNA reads TGTGCCAGCAGTTACAATCGGGAGCTGGTGGAGCAGTACTTC.

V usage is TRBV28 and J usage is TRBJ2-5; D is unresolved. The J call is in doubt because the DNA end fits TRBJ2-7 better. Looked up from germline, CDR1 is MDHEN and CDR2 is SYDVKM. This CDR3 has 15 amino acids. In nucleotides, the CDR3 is TGTGCCAGCAGTTCGGTAGGCGGAAATTCCTACGAGCAGTACTTC. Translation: CASSSVGGNSYEQYF.

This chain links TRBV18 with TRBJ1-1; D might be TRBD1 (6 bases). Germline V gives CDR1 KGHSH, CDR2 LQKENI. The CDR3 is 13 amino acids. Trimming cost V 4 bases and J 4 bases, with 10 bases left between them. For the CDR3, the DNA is TGTGCCAGCTCACTCACAGGGCTCACTGAAGCTTTCTTT. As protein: CASSLTGLTEAFF.

The CDR3 bases are TGCGCCAGCAGCCAACCTCTCCAACTAGCGGGAGGCCTCCTAGCCAAAAACATTCAGTACTTC. Translating it yields CASSQPLQLAGGLLAKNIQYF. This chain uses TRBV4-1 with TRBJ2-4; 12 nucleotides match TRBD2. Germline V gene lookup returns CDR1 MGHRA and CDR2 YSYEKL. Trimming at V came to 2 bases and at J to 0 bases, leaving 14 bases not matched to a gene. This CDR3 is built from 21 residues.

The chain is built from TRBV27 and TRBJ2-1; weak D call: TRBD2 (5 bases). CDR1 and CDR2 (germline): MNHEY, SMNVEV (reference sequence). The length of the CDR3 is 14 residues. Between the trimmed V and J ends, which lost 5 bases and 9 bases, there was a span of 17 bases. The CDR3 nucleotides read TGTGCCAGCAGTCCCGCCCGAGGACTGGCTGAGCAGTTCTTC. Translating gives CASSPARGLAEQFF.

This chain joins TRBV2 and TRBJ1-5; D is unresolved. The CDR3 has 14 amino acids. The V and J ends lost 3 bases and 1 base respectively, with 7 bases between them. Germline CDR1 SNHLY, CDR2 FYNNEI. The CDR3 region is CASSDTTSNQPQHF. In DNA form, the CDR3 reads TGTGCCAGCAGTGATACGACAAGCAATCAGCCCCAGCATTTT.

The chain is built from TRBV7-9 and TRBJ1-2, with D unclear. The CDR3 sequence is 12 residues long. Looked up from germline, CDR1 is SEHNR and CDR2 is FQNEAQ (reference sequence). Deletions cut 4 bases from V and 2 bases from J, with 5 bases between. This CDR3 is CASSSNNYGYTF. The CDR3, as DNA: TGTGCCAGCAGCTCCAACAACTATGGCTACACCTTC.

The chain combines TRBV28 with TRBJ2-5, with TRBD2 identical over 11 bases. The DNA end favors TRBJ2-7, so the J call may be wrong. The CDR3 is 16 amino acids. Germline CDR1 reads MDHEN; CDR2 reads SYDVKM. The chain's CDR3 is CASSSLAGGYPHEQYF. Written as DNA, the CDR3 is TGTGCCAGCAGTTCCCTAGCGGGAGGATATCCCCACGAGCAGTACTTC.

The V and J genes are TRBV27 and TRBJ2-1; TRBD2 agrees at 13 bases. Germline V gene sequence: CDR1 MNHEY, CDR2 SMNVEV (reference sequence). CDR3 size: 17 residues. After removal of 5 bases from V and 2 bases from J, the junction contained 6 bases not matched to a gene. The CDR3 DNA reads TGTGCCAGCAGTGGAGGACTAGCGGGAGTTCCCTACAATGAGCAGTTCTTC. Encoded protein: CASSGGLAGVPYNEQFF.

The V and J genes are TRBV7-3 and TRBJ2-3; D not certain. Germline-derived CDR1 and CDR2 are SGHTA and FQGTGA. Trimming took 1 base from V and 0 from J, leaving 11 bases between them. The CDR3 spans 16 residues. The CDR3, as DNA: TGTGCCAGCAGCTTAAGTTTTGACAAGAGCACAGATACGCAGTATTTT. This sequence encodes CASSLSFDKSTDTQYF.

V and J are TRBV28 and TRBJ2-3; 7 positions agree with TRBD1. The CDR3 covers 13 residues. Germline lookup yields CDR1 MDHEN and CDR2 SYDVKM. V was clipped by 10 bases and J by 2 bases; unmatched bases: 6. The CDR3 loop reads CAIRKGATDTQYF. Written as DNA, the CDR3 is TGTGCCATCAGGAAGGGGGCCACAGATACGCAGTATTTT.

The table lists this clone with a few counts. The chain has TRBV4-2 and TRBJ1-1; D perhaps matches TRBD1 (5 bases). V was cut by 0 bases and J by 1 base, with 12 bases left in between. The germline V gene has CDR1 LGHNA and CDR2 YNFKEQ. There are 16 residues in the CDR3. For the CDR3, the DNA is TGTGCCAGCAGCCAAGAAGACGGGACCCCGAACACTGAAGCTTTCTTT. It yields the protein CASSQEDGTPNTEAFF.

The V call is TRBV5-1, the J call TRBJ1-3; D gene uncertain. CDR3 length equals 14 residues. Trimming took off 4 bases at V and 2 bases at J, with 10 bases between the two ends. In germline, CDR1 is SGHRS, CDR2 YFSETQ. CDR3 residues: CASSLDIPGNTIYF. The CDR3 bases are TGCGCCAGCAGCCTTGACATTCCTGGAAACACCATATATTTT.

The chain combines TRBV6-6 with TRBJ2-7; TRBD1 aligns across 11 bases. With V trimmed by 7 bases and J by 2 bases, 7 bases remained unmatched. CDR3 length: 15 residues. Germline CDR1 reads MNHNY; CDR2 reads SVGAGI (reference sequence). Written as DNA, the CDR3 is TGTGCCAGCACCCCACCGGGACAGGGGGCCTACGAGCAGTACTTC. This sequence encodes CASTPPGQGAYEQYF.

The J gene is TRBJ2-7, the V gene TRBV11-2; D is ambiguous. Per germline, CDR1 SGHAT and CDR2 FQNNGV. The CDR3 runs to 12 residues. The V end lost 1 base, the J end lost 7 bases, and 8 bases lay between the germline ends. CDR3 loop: CASSLGVGEQYF. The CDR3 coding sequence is TGTGCCAGCAGCTTAGGGGTTGGAGAGCAGTACTTC.

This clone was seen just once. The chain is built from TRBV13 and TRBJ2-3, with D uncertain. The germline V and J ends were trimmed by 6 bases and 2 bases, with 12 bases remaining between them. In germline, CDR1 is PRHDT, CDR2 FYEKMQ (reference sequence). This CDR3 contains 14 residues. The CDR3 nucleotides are TGTGCCAGCAGAGGCGGCGCCCCCACAGATACGCAGTATTTT. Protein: CASRGGAPTDTQYF.

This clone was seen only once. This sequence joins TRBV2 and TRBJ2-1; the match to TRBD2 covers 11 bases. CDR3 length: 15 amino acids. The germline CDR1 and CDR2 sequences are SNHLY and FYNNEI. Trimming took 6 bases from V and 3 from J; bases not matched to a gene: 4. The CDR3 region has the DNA TGTGCCAGCAGGACACTAGCGGGAGACTACAATGAGCAGTTCTTC. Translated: CASRTLAGDYNEQFF.

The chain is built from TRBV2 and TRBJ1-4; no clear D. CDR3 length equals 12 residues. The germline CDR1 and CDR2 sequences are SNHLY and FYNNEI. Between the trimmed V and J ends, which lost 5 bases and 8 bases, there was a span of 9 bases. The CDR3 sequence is CASSPEREKLFF. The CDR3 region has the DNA TGTGCCAGCAGTCCCGAACGAGAAAAACTGTTTTTT.

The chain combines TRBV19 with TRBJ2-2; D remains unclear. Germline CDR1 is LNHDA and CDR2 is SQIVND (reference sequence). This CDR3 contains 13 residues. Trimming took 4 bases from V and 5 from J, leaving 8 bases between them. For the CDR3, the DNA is TGTGCCAGTAGTACCGTTGTAACCGGGGAGCTGTTTTTT. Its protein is CASSTVVTGELFF. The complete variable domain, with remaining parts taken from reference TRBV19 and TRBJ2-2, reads DGGITQSPKYLFRKEGQNVTLSCEQNLNHDAMYWYRQDPGQGLRLIYYSQIVNDFQKGDIAEGYSVSREKKESFPLTVTSAQKNPTAFYLCASSTVVTGELFFGEGSRLTVL.

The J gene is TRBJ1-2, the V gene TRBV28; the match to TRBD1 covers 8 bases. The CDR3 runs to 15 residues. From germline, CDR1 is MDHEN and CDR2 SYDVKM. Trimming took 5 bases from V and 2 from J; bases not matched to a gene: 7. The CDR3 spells CASSLRQGKNYGYTF. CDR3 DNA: TGTGCCAGCAGTCTGAGACAGGGGAAAAACTATGGCTACACCTTC.

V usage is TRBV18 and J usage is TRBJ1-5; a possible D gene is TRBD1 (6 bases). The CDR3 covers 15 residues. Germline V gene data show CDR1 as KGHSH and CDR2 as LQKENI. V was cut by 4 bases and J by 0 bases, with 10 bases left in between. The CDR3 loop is CASSRDTLSNQPQHF. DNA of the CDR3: TGTGCCAGCTCACGGGACACTCTTAGCAATCAGCCCCAGCATTTT.

CDR3 sequence (DNA): TGTGCCAGCAGTGCAACTAGATCCGAGCAGTACTTC. Its translation: CASSATRSEQYF. The rearrangement uses TRBV2 and TRBJ2-7; the D gene is possibly TRBD2 (5 bases). The V end was cut by 4 bases, the J end by 6 bases, with 10 bases between. The CDR3 is made up of 12 amino acids. From germline, CDR1 is SNHLY and CDR2 FYNNEI.

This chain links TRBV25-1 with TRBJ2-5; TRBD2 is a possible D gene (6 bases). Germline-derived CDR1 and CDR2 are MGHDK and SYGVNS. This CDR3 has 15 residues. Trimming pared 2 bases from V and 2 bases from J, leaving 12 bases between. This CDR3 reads CASSEITAGQETQYF. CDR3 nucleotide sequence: TGTGCCAGCAGTGAAATTACGGCGGGACAAGAGACCCAGTACTTC.

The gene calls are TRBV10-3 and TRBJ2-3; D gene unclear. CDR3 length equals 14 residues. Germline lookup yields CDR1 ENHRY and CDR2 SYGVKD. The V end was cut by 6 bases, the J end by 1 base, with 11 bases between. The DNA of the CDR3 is TGTGCCATCAGCTCCGGTCGACGCACAGATACGCAGTATTTT. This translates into CAISSGRRTDTQYF.

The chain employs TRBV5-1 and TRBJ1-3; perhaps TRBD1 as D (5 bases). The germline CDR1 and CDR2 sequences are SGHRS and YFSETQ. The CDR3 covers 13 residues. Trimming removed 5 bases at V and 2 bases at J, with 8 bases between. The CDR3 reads CASRVGAGNTIYF. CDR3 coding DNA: TGCGCCAGCAGGGTAGGGGCTGGAAACACCATATATTTT.

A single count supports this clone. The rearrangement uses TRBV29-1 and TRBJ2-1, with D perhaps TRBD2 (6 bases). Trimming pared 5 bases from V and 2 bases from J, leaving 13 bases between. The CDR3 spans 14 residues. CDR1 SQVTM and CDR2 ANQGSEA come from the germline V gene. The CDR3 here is CSVLMAGPYNEQFF. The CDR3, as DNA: TGCAGCGTTCTAATGGCGGGACCCTACAATGAGCAGTTCTTC.

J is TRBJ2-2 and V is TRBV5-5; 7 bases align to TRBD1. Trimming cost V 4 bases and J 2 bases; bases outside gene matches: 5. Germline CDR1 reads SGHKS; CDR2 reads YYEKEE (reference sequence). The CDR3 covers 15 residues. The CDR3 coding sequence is TGTGCCAGCAGCAGATGGACAGGAAACACCGGGGAGCTGTTTTTT. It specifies CASSRWTGNTGELFF.

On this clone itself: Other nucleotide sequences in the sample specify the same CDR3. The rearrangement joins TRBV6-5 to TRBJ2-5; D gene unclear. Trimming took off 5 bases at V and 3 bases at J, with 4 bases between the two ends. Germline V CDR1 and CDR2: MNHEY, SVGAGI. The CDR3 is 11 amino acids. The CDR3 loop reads CASSREETQYF. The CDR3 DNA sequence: TGTGCCAGCAGTAGAGAAGAGACCCAGTACTTC.

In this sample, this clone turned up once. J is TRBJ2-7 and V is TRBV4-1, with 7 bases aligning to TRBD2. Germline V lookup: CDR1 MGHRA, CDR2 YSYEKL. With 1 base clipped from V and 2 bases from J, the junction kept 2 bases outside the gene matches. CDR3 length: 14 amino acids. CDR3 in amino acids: CASSQGGSAYEQYF. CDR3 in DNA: TGCGCCAGCAGCCAAGGCGGGAGCGCCTACGAGCAGTACTTC.

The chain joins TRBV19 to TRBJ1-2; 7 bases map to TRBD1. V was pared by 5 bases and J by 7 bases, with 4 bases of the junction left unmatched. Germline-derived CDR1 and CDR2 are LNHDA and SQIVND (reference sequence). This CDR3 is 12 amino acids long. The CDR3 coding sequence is TGTGCCAGTAGTCACAGGGGACTTGGCTACACCTTC. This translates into CASSHRGLGYTF.

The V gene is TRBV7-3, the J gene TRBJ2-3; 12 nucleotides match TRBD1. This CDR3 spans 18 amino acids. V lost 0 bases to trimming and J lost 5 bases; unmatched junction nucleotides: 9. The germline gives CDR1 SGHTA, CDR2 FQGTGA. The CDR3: CASSLTRAGTGGGDTQYF. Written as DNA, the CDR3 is TGTGCCAGCAGCTTAACCCGAGCCGGGACAGGGGGCGGAGATACGCAGTATTTT. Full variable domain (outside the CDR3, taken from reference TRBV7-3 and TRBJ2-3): GAGVSQTPSNKVTEKGKYVELRCDPISGHTALYWYRQSLGQGPEFLIYFQGTGAADDSGLPNDRFFAVRPEGSVSTLKIQRTERGDSAVYLCASSLTRAGTGGGDTQYFGPGTRLTVL.

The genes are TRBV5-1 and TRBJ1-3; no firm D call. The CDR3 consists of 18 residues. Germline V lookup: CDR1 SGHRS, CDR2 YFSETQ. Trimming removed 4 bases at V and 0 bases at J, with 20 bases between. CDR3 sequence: CASSNSPDTPYSGNTIYF. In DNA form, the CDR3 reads TGCGCCAGCAGCAACAGTCCCGACACTCCCTACTCTGGAAACACCATATATTTT.